These 23 T cell receptor beta chains were all obtained from the same sample, sequenced in a study of blood T cell repertoires in COVID-19. TCRdb's copy holds only in-frame clones and misses some; the assay was immunoSEQ multiplex PCR. The sample has approximately 35,000 clones; roughly 84% are singletons. The sequenced sample consisted of peripheral blood. The receptors shown here come from a human donor in a cohort sampled during active COVID-19.

The table lists this clone with a few counts. The chain is built from TRBV9 and TRBJ1-5; D gene ambiguous. V lost 2 bases, J lost 0 bases, and 9 bases lay in between. The germline gives CDR1 SGDLS, CDR2 YYNGEE. The CDR3 loop spans 15 amino acids. CDR3 loop: CASSVGGLSNQPQHF. CDR3 nucleotides: TGTGCCAGCAGCGTCGGCGGCCTTAGCAATCAGCCCCAGCATTTT. The complete variable domain, with remaining parts taken from reference TRBV9 and TRBJ1-5, reads DSGVTQTPKHLITATGQRVTLRCSPRSGDLSVYWYQQSLDQGLQFLIQYYNGEERAKGNILERFSAQQFPDLHSELNLSSLELGDSALYFCASSVGGLSNQPQHFGDGTRLSIL.

This clone has more than one count but fewer than ten. This chain connects TRBV16 to TRBJ1-5; TRBD1 matches 9 bases. There are 14 residues in the CDR3. Trimming removed 4 bases from V and 6 bases from J; junction bases left unmatched: 4. Germline V lookup: CDR1 KGHSY, CDR2 FQNENV. The CDR3 reads CASSLDRGGQPQHF. The CDR3 DNA is TGTGCCAGCAGCCTTGACAGGGGGGGTCAGCCCCAGCATTTT.

The chain employs TRBV7-6 and TRBJ1-1; D call uncertain. The CDR3 totals 16 residues. Germline CDR1 and CDR2: SGHVS and FNYEAQ. V lost 5 bases, J lost 0 bases, and 16 bases lay in between. CDR3 sequence: CASSPHGERMNTEAFF. DNA of the CDR3: TGTGCCAGCAGCCCCCACGGAGAACGGATGAACACTGAAGCTTTCTTT.

The rearrangement joins TRBV19 to TRBJ2-1; D gene uncertain. The germline CDR1 and CDR2 sequences are LNHDA and SQIVND (reference sequence). Trimming took off 2 bases at V and 7 bases at J, with 12 bases between the two ends. CDR3 size: 14 residues. Written as DNA, the CDR3 is TGTGCCAGTAGTATAATAAGAAGAGCGAATGAGCAGTTCTTC. Translation: CASSIIRRANEQFF.

This clone was observed a single time. This chain uses TRBV6-5 with TRBJ1-1; no clear D gene. CDR3 length equals 13 residues. Germline assignment: CDR1 MNHEY and CDR2 SVGAGI. The V and J ends lost 5 bases and 8 bases respectively, with 15 bases between them. Here the CDR3 reads CASSIRFSGEAFF. The CDR3 nucleotides are TGTGCCAGCAGTATCCGATTCTCCGGGGAAGCTTTCTTT.

This chain joins TRBV2 and TRBJ2-7; 12 bases are shared with TRBD1. This CDR3 contains 13 residues. Germline V gives CDR1 SNHLY, CDR2 FYNNEI. Trimming at V came to 6 bases and at J to 5 bases, leaving 2 bases not matched to a gene. The DNA of the CDR3 is TGTGCCAGCAGCGGGACAGGGGGCAACGAGCAGTACTTC. This gives the protein CASSGTGGNEQYF. The full variable domain, completed using reference TRBV2 and TRBJ2-7, is EPEVTQTPSHQVTQMGQEVILRCVPISNHLYFYWYRQILGQKVEFLVSFYNNEISEKSEIFDDQFSVERPDGSNFTLKIRSTKLEDSAMYFCASSGTGGNEQYFGPGTRLTVT.

The V and J genes are TRBV6-5 and TRBJ1-3, with D possibly TRBD1 on 5 matching bases. Trimming removed 0 bases from V and 4 bases from J, with 13 bases in between. CDR1 is MNHEY and CDR2 is SVGAGI in the germline V gene. The CDR3 is made up of 16 amino acids. Written as DNA, the CDR3 is TGTGCCAGCAGTTACTCGGCAGGGTTGGGAGGAAACACCATATATTTT. Encoded protein: CASSYSAGLGGNTIYF.

V is TRBV10-1 and J is TRBJ2-3; 7 nucleotides agree with TRBD2. Germline-derived CDR1 and CDR2 are WNHNN and SYGVQD (reference sequence). The CDR3 contains 13 residues. Germline trimming cut 6 bases from V and 4 bases from J; bases unmatched to any gene: 4. CDR3 loop: CASSPGGADTQYF. In DNA form, the CDR3 reads TGCGCCAGCAGCCCGGGAGGCGCAGATACGCAGTATTTT.

This chain uses TRBV10-2 with TRBJ1-4; the D gene is possibly TRBD1 (6 bases). The V end lost 2 bases, the J end lost 0 bases, and 10 bases lay between the germline ends. The CDR3 totals 16 residues. Germline CDR1 WSHSY, CDR2 SAAADI. The CDR3 nucleotides read TGCGCCAGCAGTGAGAGGGGGAGTCCAACTAATGAAAAACTGTTTTTT. Its protein product is CASSERGSPTNEKLFF.

This chain joins TRBV3-1 (or the pseudogene TRBV3-2) and TRBJ2-6, with a weak D call TRBD1 (5 bases). The CDR3 length is 16 residues. Trimming removed 4 bases from V and 4 bases from J, with 14 bases in between. Per germline, CDR1 LGHDT and CDR2 YNNKEL (reference sequence). DNA of the CDR3: TGTGCCAGCAGCCGCACTCAGGGCTCGGGGGCCAACGTCCTGACTTTC. Protein sequence: CASSRTQGSGANVLTF.

The rearrangement uses TRBV6-2 or TRBV6-3 and TRBJ1-1; no firm D call. Germline CDR1 is MNHEY and CDR2 is SVGEGT. The V gene lost 6 bases and the J gene lost 1 base, with 9 bases spanning the gap. CDR3 length: 13 residues. The CDR3 bases are TGTGCCAGCAGCAGAGAAAAGAACACTGAAGCTTTCTTT. Translating gives CASSREKNTEAFF.

The chain combines TRBV6-5 with TRBJ1-5; 8 nucleotides match TRBD1. V was clipped by 6 bases and J by 0 bases; unmatched bases: 4. From germline, CDR1 is MNHEY and CDR2 SVGAGI. CDR3 length equals 15 residues. The CDR3 DNA reads as TGTGCCAGCAGGAAGACAGGGGATAGCAATCAGCCCCAGCATTTT. This encodes CASRKTGDSNQPQHF.

The chain links TRBV28 to TRBJ1-5; D is ambiguous. The ends were cut back, 6 bases at V and 5 bases at J, with 8 bases in the middle. This CDR3 is built from 12 residues. Germline V gene lookup returns CDR1 MDHEN and CDR2 SYDVKM. The CDR3 here is CASRSVYQPQHF. CDR3 coding DNA: TGTGCCAGCAGGTCCGTCTATCAGCCCCAGCATTTT.

The chain uses TRBV4-1 and TRBJ1-5; D gene uncertain. The CDR3 covers 14 residues. Germline V gene lookup returns CDR1 MGHRA and CDR2 YSYEKL. V lost 2 bases and J lost 7, with 12 bases in between. The CDR3 coding sequence is TGCGCCAGCAGCCAACCCCTCGGAGGCCAGCCCCAGCATTTT. It yields the protein CASSQPLGGQPQHF.

This chain's CDR3 is CASSNTGTGEQYF. CDR3 DNA sequence: TGTGCCAGCAGTAATACAGGGACGGGGGAGCAGTACTTC. The V gene is TRBV6-5, the J gene TRBJ2-7; D might be TRBD1 (6 bases). The V gene's germline CDR1 is MNHEY and CDR2 SVGAGI. The CDR3 covers 13 residues. The V end lost 5 bases, the J end lost 7 bases, and 15 bases lay between the germline ends.

This clone came up a few times. The CDR3 DNA reads TGTGCCAGCAGCGCGGCGGGACAGGCCTACGAGCAGTACTTC. This gives the protein CASSAAGQAYEQYF. This chain connects TRBV7-9 to TRBJ2-7; 8 positions match TRBD1. The germline gives CDR1 SEHNR, CDR2 FQNEAQ (reference sequence). The V segment lost 5 bases and the J segment 2 bases; nucleotides outside the gene matches: 5. The CDR3 covers 14 residues.

The chain recombines TRBV29-1 with TRBJ1-2, with D hard to call. The V gene lost 7 bases and the J gene lost 8 bases, with 14 bases spanning the gap. Germline lookup yields CDR1 SQVTM and CDR2 ANQGSEA. The CDR3 has 11 residues. DNA of the CDR3: TGCAGCGACCGGCGGGTCGGGGGCTACACCTTC. Protein product: CSDRRVGGYTF.

The chain combines TRBV6-2 or TRBV6-3 with TRBJ2-5, with D unresolved. The V and J ends lost 3 bases and 2 bases respectively, with 4 bases between them. CDR1 is MNHEY, CDR2 SVGEGT, per germline. This CDR3 region has 12 residues. DNA of the CDR3: TGTGCCAGCAGTTATATACAAGAGACCCAGTACTTC. Translation gives CASSYIQETQYF.

The rearrangement joins TRBV7-9 to TRBJ2-7; 9 bases are shared with TRBD1. The CDR3 covers 15 residues. The germline V gene encodes CDR1 SEHNR and CDR2 FQNEAQ (reference sequence). Unmatched junction bases numbered 4, after V lost 2 bases and J lost 2 bases. CDR3 in DNA: TGTGCCAGCAGCTTATTTCGGACAGGGGCCTACGAGCAGTACTTC. This encodes CASSLFRTGAYEQYF.

Written as DNA, the CDR3 is TGTGCCAGTAGCCCTACTAGCGGTTATGAAGACATTCAGTACTTC. Translated, it gives CASSPTSGYEDIQYF. V is TRBV19 and J is TRBJ2-4, with TRBD2 matching 8 bases. Germline V CDR1 and CDR2: LNHDA, SQIVND (reference sequence). This CDR3 spans 15 amino acids. Unmatched junction bases numbered 12, after V lost 6 bases and J lost 8 bases.

J is TRBJ1-2 and V is TRBV6-5; possibly TRBD1 for D (5 bases). The germline V gene encodes CDR1 MNHEY and CDR2 SVGAGI. Deletions cut 0 bases from V and 0 bases from J, with 8 bases between. CDR3 length: 15 amino acids. The CDR3 nucleotides are TGTGCCAGCAGTTACTCGGGGGGGTCTAACTATGGCTACACCTTC. Protein product: CASSYSGGSNYGYTF.

J is TRBJ2-1 and V is TRBV7-9; the match to TRBD2 covers 15 bases. Germline CDR1 reads SEHNR; CDR2 reads FQNEAQ (reference sequence). V gave up 1 base and J gave up 12 bases; unmatched junction bases: 10. The CDR3 totals 17 residues. DNA of the CDR3: TGTGCCAGCAGCTTAGAAGGGACTAGCGGGGGGAGGGCAGGGCAGTTCTTC. This sequence encodes CASSLEGTSGGRAGQFF.

This chain connects TRBV10-2 to TRBJ2-1; TRBD2 aligns across 9 bases. The CDR3 length is 17 residues. Looked up from germline, CDR1 is WSHSY and CDR2 is SAAADI. Germline trimming cut 5 bases from V and 4 bases from J; bases unmatched to any gene: 12. The CDR3 reads CASSLPGGLAGYNEQFF. Written as DNA, the CDR3 is TGCGCCAGCAGTCTCCCCGGGGGGCTAGCGGGGTACAATGAGCAGTTCTTC.